This T cell receptor (beta chain) came from a study of cytotoxic CD8 clonotypes in ibrutinib-treated CLL. Looking at the study overall: For this cohort, patients were some 12 relapsed/refractory and about 14 treatment-naive, while 17 were IGHV unmutated.

Data came from immunoSEQ multiplex PCR; TCRdb stores just in-frame clones and leaves some out. Of fewer than 300,000 clones listed, approximately 76% are singletons. Genomic DNA in an amount of approximately 2 micrograms was extracted from cryopreserved PBMCs and used for the preparation of TCR beta libraries. The V and J ends lost 0 bases and 5 bases, in that order; junction bases with no gene match: 11. CDR3 length: 17 amino acids. Germline CDR1 is SGHRS and CDR2 is YFSETQ. As concerns this clone: Its antigen is undetermined.

Findings of the study overall: Sampling times differed between sustained-remission and progressing patients.

The TCR comes from a human donor with chronic lymphocytic leukemia. This material consisted of PBMCs, taken at disease progression, from a patient treated with ibrutinib. The chain joins TRBV5-1 to TRBJ1-1; 9 positions agree with TRBD1. In DNA form, the CDR3 reads TGCGCCAGCAGCTTGGGACGCACAGGGGGCGCTTGGACTGAAGCTTTCTTT. Translation: CASSLGRTGGAWTEAFF.